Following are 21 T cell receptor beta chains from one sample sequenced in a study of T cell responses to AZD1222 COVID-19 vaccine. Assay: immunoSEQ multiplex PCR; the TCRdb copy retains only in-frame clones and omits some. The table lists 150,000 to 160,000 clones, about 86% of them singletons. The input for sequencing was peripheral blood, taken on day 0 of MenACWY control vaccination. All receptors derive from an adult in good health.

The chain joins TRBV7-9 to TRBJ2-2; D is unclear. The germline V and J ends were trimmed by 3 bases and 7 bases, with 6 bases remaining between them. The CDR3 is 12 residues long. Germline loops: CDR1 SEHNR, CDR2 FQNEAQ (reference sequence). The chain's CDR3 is CASSFGSGELFF. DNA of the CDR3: TGTGCCAGCAGCTTCGGTAGCGGGGAGCTGTTTTTT.

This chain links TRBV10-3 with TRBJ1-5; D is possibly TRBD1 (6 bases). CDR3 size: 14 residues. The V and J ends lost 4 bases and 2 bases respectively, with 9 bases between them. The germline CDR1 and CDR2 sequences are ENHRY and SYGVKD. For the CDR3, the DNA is TGTGCCATCAGTGTGGCAGGGGGCAATCAGCCCCAGCATTTT. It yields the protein CAISVAGGNQPQHF.

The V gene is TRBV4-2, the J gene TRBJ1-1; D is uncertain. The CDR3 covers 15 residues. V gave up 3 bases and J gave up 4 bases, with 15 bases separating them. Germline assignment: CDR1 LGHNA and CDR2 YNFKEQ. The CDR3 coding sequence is TGTGCCAGCAGCCAGTCCGGCCCCTCGGGCACTGAAGCTTTCTTT. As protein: CASSQSGPSGTEAFF.

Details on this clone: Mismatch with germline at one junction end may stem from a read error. CDR3 amino acids: CATSGGFEAEAFF. DNA for the CDR3: TGTGCCACCAGCGGAGGTTTTGAGGCTGAGGCTTTCTTT. The genes are TRBV15 and TRBJ1-1; D not certain. This CDR3 comprises 13 residues. Per the germline V gene, CDR1 is LNHNV and CDR2 is YYDKDF (reference sequence).

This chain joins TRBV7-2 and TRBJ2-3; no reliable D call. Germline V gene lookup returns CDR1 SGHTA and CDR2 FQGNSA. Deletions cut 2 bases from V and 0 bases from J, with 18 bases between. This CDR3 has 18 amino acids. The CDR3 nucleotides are TGTGCCAGCAGCTTATCCCCTCTTATTACCTCTAGCACAGATACGCAGTATTTT. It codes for CASSLSPLITSSTDTQYF.

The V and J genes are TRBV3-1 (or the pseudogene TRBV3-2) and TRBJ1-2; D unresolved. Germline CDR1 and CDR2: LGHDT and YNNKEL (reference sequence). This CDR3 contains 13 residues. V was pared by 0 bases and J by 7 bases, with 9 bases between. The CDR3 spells CASSQDSGAGYTF. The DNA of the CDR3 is TGTGCCAGCAGCCAAGATTCTGGCGCTGGCTACACCTTC.

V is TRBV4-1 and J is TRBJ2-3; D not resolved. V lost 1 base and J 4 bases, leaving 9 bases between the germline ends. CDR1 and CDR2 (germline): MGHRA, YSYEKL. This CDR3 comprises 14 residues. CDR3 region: CASSQARVSDTQYF. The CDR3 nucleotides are TGCGCCAGCAGCCAAGCTAGGGTCTCAGATACGCAGTATTTT.

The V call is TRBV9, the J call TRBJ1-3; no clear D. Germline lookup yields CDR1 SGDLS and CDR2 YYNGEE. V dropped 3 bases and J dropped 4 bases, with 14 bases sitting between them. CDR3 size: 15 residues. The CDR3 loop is CASSEGPVAGNTIYF. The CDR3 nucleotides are TGTGCCAGCAGCGAGGGCCCCGTGGCGGGAAACACCATATATTTT. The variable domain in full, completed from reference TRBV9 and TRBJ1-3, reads DSGVTQTPKHLITATGQRVTLRCSPRSGDLSVYWYQQSLDQGLQFLIQYYNGEERAKGNILERFSAQQFPDLHSELNLSSLELGDSALYFCASSEGPVAGNTIYFGEGSWLTVV.

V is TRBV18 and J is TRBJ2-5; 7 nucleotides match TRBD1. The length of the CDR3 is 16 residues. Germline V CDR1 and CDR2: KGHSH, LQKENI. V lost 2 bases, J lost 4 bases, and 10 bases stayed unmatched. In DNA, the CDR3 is TGTGCCAGCTCACCAGTCGCCGCAGGGGGTGGAGAGACCCAGTACTTC. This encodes CASSPVAAGGGETQYF. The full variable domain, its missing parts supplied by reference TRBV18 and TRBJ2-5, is NAGVMQNPRHLVRRRGQEARLRCSPMKGHSHVYWYRQLPEEGLKFMVYLQKENIIDESGMPKERFSAEFPKEGPSILRIQQVVRGDSAAYFCASSPVAAGGGETQYFGPGTRLLVL.

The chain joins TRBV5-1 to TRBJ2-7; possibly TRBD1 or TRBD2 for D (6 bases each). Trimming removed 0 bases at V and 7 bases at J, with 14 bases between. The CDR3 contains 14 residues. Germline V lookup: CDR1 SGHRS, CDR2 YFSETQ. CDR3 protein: CASSLAGGRGEQYV. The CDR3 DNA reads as TGCGCCAGCAGCTTGGCCGGGGGCAGAGGAGAGCAGTACGTC.

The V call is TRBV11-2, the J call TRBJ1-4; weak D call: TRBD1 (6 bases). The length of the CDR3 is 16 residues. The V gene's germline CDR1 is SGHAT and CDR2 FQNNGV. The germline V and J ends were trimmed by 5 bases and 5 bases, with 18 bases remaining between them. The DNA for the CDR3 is TGTGCCAGCAGCCCAGCCCGGACAGCCTTAAATGAAAAACTGTTTTTT. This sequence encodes CASSPARTALNEKLFF.

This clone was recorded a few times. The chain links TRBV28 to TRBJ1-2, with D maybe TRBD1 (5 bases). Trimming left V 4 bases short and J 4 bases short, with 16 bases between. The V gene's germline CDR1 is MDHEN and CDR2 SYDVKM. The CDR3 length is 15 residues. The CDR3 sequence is CASSSPVQASYGYTF. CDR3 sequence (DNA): TGTGCCAGCAGTTCGCCCGTACAGGCTTCCTATGGCTACACCTTC.

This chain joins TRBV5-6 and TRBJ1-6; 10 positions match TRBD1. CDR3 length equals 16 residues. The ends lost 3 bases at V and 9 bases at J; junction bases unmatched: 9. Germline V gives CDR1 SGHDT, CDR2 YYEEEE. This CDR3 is CASSWQTGGAGSPLHF. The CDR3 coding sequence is TGTGCCAGCAGCTGGCAGACAGGGGGCGCGGGTTCACCCCTCCACTTT.

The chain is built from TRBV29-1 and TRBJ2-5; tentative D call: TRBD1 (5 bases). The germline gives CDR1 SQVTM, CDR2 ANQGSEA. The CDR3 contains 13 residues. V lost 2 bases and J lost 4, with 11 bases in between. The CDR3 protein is CSVESLGRETQYF. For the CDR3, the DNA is TGCAGCGTTGAATCTTTGGGGCGAGAGACCCAGTACTTC.

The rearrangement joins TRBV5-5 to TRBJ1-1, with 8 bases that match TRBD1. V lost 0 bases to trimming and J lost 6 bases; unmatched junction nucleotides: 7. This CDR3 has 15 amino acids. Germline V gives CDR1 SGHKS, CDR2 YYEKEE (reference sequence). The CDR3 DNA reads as TGTGCCAGCAGCTTGGAGGGCAGGGGGCTGGCTGAAGCTTTCTTT. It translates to CASSLEGRGLAEAFF. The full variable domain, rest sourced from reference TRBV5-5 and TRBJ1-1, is DAGVTQSPTHLIKTRGQQVTLRCSPISGHKSVSWYQQVLGQGPQFIFQYYEKEERGRGNFPDRFSARQFPNYSSELNVNALLLGDSALYLCASSLEGRGLAEAFFGQGTRLTVV.

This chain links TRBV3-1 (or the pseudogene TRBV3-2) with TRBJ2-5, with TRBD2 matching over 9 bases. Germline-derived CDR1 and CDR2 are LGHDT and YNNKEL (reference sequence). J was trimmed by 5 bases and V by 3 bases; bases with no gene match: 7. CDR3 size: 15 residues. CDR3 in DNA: TGTGCCAGCAGCCATAATGCGGGGGGGCGCGAGACCCAGTACTTC. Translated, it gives CASSHNAGGRETQYF.

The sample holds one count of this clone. CDR3 DNA sequence: TGTGCCAGCAGTTACTCGTGGGTTGGTCAGCCCCAGCATTTT. Translated: CASSYSWVGQPQHF. This chain connects TRBV6-5 to TRBJ1-5; D gene unclear. V was cut by 0 bases and J by 6 bases, with 9 bases left in between. The germline CDR1 and CDR2 sequences are MNHEY and SVGAGI. The CDR3 contains 14 residues.

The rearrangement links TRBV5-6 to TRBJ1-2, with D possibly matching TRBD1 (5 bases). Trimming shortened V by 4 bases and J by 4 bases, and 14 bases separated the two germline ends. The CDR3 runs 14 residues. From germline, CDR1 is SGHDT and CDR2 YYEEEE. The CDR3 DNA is TGTGCCAGCAGCGGGGAGGGGCTGGCCTATGGCTACACCTTC. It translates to CASSGEGLAYGYTF.

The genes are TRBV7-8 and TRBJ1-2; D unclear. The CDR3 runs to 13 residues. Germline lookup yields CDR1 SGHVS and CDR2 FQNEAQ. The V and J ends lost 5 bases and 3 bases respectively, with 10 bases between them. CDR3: CASSLTDHYGYTF. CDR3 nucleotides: TGTGCCAGCAGCCTAACCGACCACTATGGCTACACCTTC.

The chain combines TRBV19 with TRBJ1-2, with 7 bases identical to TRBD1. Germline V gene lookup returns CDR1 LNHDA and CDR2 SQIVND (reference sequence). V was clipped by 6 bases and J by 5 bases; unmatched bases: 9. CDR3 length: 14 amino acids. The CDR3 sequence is CASRPDRTSYGYTF. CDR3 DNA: TGTGCCAGTAGGCCGGACAGGACCTCTTATGGCTACACCTTC.

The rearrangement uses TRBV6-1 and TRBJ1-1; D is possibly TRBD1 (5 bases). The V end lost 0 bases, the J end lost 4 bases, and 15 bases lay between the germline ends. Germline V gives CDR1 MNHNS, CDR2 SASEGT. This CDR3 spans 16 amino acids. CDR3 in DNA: TGTGCCAGCAGTGAAGCGGTGGGCAGGGCGGGCACTGAAGCTTTCTTT. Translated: CASSEAVGRAGTEAFF.